This T cell receptor (beta chain) is from a study of cytomegalovirus exposure and HLA in healthy donors. The study, taken as a whole, reports: In a later analysis, an Asian-associated ancestry cluster reportedly showed fewer N-insertions than the approximately 640-donor mean. Altogether, 164 TCR beta chains were recorded as cytomegalovirus-associated. Being indistinguishable, some V segments were excluded, TRBV6-2 and TRBV6-3 among them.

Trimming removed 6 bases at V and 3 bases at J, with 12 bases between. Germline CDR1 reads MNHNY; CDR2 reads SVGAGI (reference sequence). The CDR3 runs to 14 residues. This clone was recorded a few times. Antigen: not known. Primers for the PCR totalled 60 Vbeta and 13 Jbeta. TCRdb's copy holds only in-frame clones and misses some; the assay was immunoSEQ multiplex PCR. The sample yields 100,000 to 150,000 clones, about 78% seen once. Input material: PBMCs. The J gene is TRBJ2-1, the V gene TRBV6-6, with D possibly TRBD2 on 5 matching bases. This clonotype originated in a human donor in good health. The CDR3 DNA sequence: TGTGCCAGCAGGTCGGACGGGAACTACAATGAGCAGTTCTTC. It codes for CASRSDGNYNEQFF.